Shown below are 30 T cell receptor beta chains from a single sample sequenced in a study of OX40 agonist ivuxolimab in advanced cancers. Assay: immunoSEQ multiplex PCR; the TCRdb copy retains only in-frame clones and omits some. The profile covers 50,000 to 75,000 clones, with 70% to 80% appearing a single time and 1.2% taken by the ten largest. The sequencing here drew on CD4+ or CD8+ T cells sorted from blood, taken in a trial of the OX40 agonist ivuxolimab. These receptors originate from an adult with an advanced solid tumor such as melanoma, head and neck, liver or kidney cancer.

The chain links TRBV18 to TRBJ1-5; D call uncertain. The CDR3 runs 13 residues. Germline V lookup: CDR1 KGHSH, CDR2 LQKENI. V lost 0 bases to trimming and J lost 2 bases, with 2 bases between them. The CDR3 region is CASSPPGNQPQHF. CDR3 nucleotides: TGTGCCAGCTCACCACCGGGCAATCAGCCCCAGCATTTT. The entire variable domain, with the rest obtained from reference TRBV18 and TRBJ1-5, is as follows: NAGVMQNPRHLVRRRGQEARLRCSPMKGHSHVYWYRQLPEEGLKFMVYLQKENIIDESGMPKERFSAEFPKEGPSILRIQQVVRGDSAAYFCASSPPGNQPQHFGDGTRLSIL.

The V and J genes are TRBV5-1 and TRBJ2-1; D ambiguous. Germline V gene data show CDR1 as SGHRS and CDR2 as YFSETQ. Trimming left V 2 bases short and J 6 bases short, with 6 bases between. The CDR3 loop spans 12 amino acids. CDR3: CASSFSLNEQFF. Written as DNA, the CDR3 is TGCGCCAGCAGCTTTTCTCTCAATGAGCAGTTCTTC.

CDR3 bases: TGTGCCAGCAAGGCCCTCGGATTCTACGAGCAGTACTTC. Amino acid sequence: CASKALGFYEQYF. J is TRBJ2-7 and V is TRBV2; D remains unclear. Per germline, CDR1 SNHLY and CDR2 FYNNEI. CDR3 length equals 13 residues. Trimming stripped 7 bases from V and 3 bases from J, with 13 bases between.

This clone was detected a few times. The chain links TRBV19 to TRBJ1-2; D is uncertain. V was trimmed by 10 bases and J by 3 bases, leaving 18 bases between them. The CDR3 extends over 14 amino acids. Germline V lookup: CDR1 LNHDA, CDR2 SQIVND (reference sequence). In DNA form, the CDR3 reads TGTGCCACCCTCCCTGGGGTAAAGGACTATGGCTACACCTTC. Translated, it gives CATLPGVKDYGYTF. The entire variable domain, with the rest obtained from reference TRBV19 and TRBJ1-2, is as follows: DGGITQSPKYLFRKEGQNVTLSCEQNLNHDAMYWYRQDPGQGLRLIYYSQIVNDFQKGDIAEGYSVSREKKESFPLTVTSAQKNPTAFYLCATLPGVKDYGYTFGSGTRLTVV.

This chain links TRBV9 with TRBJ2-5, with a possible D match to TRBD2 (6 bases). V lost 2 bases to trimming and J lost 5 bases, with 13 bases between them. The CDR3 is 14 residues long. In germline, CDR1 is SGDLS, CDR2 YYNGEE. The CDR3 DNA follows: TGTGCCAGCAGCGTGGGACTCGTGGGTGAGACCCAGTACTTC. Its protein product is CASSVGLVGETQYF.

The chain is built from TRBV7-9 and TRBJ2-6; no reliable D call. Germline-derived CDR1 and CDR2 are SEHNR and FQNEAQ (reference sequence). V shed 4 bases and J shed 2 bases, with 6 bases lying between them. The CDR3 extends over 14 amino acids. CDR3 in DNA: TGTGCCAGCAGCTCCGGAGCTGGGGCCAACGTCCTGACTTTC. It is translated as CASSSGAGANVLTF.

V and J are TRBV5-1 and TRBJ2-7, with D possibly matching TRBD2 (6 bases). V was cut by 6 bases and J by 2 bases, with 18 bases left in between. Looked up from germline, CDR1 is SGHRS and CDR2 is YFSETQ. This CDR3 region has 15 residues. CDR3 sequence: CASNHGSAGAYEQYF. In DNA form, the CDR3 reads TGCGCCAGCAATCACGGGAGTGCGGGCGCCTACGAGCAGTACTTC.

With respect to this clone: At one boundary the junction diverges from the germline segment, which might be a read error. The chain is built from TRBV29-1 and TRBJ2-7, with D uncertain. CDR1 is SQVTM and CDR2 is ANQGSEA in the germline V gene. This CDR3 has 8 residues. CDR3 amino acids: CSVPRRNF. CDR3 in DNA: TGCAGCGTTCCCCGACGGAACTTC.

The V call is TRBV6-5, the J call TRBJ1-2, with 7 bases identical to TRBD1. The CDR3 loop spans 12 amino acids. Germline V gene data show CDR1 as MNHEY and CDR2 as SVGAGI. Trimming at V came to 6 bases and at J to 8 bases, leaving 6 bases not matched to a gene. Here the CDR3 reads CASRQGLGGYTF. The CDR3, as DNA: TGTGCCAGCAGACAGGGGTTAGGGGGCTACACCTTC.

This CDR3 is CASSAGDGKTQYF. CDR3 coding DNA: TGTGCCAGCAGTGCAGGGGACGGGAAGACCCAGTACTTC. V usage is TRBV2 and J usage is TRBJ2-5, with D perhaps TRBD1 (6 bases). This CDR3 is built from 13 residues. Germline CDR1 SNHLY, CDR2 FYNNEI. V was trimmed by 4 bases and J by 6 bases, leaving 12 bases between them.

The chain is built from TRBV27 and TRBJ2-1, with D unresolved. The CDR3 spans 9 residues. Germline V gene data show CDR1 as MNHEY and CDR2 as SMNVEV (reference sequence). In nucleotides, the CDR3 is TGTGCGCGCCATGTCCCGCAGTTCTTC. Protein product: CARHVPQFF.

The chain employs TRBV5-4 and TRBJ1-2, with D possibly being TRBD1 (5 bases). There are 16 residues in the CDR3. Germline lookup yields CDR1 SGHNT and CDR2 YYREEE (reference sequence). Trimming cost V 3 bases and J 4 bases, with 19 bases left between them. In nucleotides, the CDR3 is TGTGCCAGCAGCTCTATACAGGCGGGGGGTGCCTATGGCTACACCTTC. It is translated as CASSSIQAGGAYGYTF.

This chain joins TRBV5-1 and TRBJ2-7, with a tentative D call TRBD2 (6 bases). CDR3 length: 15 amino acids. V was pared by 1 base and J by 0 bases, with 11 bases between. The germline CDR1 and CDR2 sequences are SGHRS and YFSETQ. CDR3 nucleotide sequence: TGCGCCAGCAGCTTGTTGGCTAGCGACTCCTACGAGCAGTACTTC. This gives the protein CASSLLASDSYEQYF.

As DNA, the CDR3 is TGCGCCAGCAGCCCGGGGAGGGGGGATGAGACCCAGTACTTC. Its translation is CASSPGRGDETQYF. This chain connects TRBV5-1 to TRBJ2-5, with D possibly matching TRBD2 (7 bases). The CDR3 runs 14 residues. CDR1 is SGHRS and CDR2 is YFSETQ in the germline V gene. V was shortened by 4 bases and J by 5 bases, with 15 bases between the two germline ends.

The DNA of the CDR3 is TGTGCCAGCTCACCTCCAGCCTCCTACAATGAGCAGTTCTTC. Translating gives CASSPPASYNEQFF. V gene TRBV18 combines with J gene TRBJ2-1; D not resolved. Germline V gives CDR1 KGHSH, CDR2 LQKENI. This CDR3 contains 14 residues. Deletions cut 3 bases from V and 0 bases from J, with 6 bases between.

This chain joins TRBV6-1 and TRBJ2-2, with a possible D match to TRBD2 (5 bases). CDR3 length: 14 amino acids. Trimming took 11 bases from V and 5 from J, leaving 18 bases between them. Per the germline V gene, CDR1 is MNHNS and CDR2 is SASEGT. CDR3 sequence (DNA): TGTGCCTCAGCTTTAGACTACTCAACCGGGGAGCTGTTTTTT. This encodes CASALDYSTGELFF.

The chain couples TRBV5-1 to TRBJ2-5, with unresolved D. The closer fit of TRBJ2-7 to the DNA end suggests the J call may be wrong. The CDR3 extends over 14 amino acids. Germline V gene data show CDR1 as SGHRS and CDR2 as YFSETQ. This CDR3 reads CASSLVASFYEQYF. CDR3 bases: TGCGCCAGCAGCTTGGTCGCTAGTTTCTACGAGCAGTACTTC.

The V call is TRBV6-1, the J call TRBJ2-7, with TRBD2 identical over 7 bases. Germline-derived CDR1 and CDR2 are MNHNS and SASEGT. With V trimmed by 10 bases and J by 5 bases, 11 bases remained unmatched. The CDR3 runs to 13 residues. The CDR3 loop reads CAIRGGTMDEQYF. The CDR3 region has the DNA TGTGCCATCCGGGGTGGGACTATGGACGAGCAGTACTTC.

The rearrangement links TRBV14 to TRBJ2-2, with unresolved D. Germline V gene lookup returns CDR1 SGHDN and CDR2 FVKESK. The CDR3 extends over 13 amino acids. Trimming left V 4 bases short and J 5 bases short, with 8 bases between. The CDR3 is CASSPRTTGELFF. The DNA of the CDR3 is TGTGCCAGCAGCCCCCGTACGACCGGGGAGCTGTTTTTT.

To note about this clone: Other nucleotide sequences in the sample specify the same CDR3. This sequence joins TRBV30 and TRBJ2-1, with TRBD2 matching over 7 bases. V lost 2 bases and J lost 3; bases outside the gene matches: 4. Germline loops: CDR1 GTSNPN, CDR2 SVGIG (reference sequence). The CDR3 contains 14 residues. The CDR3 loop reads CAWSLTGGYNEQFF. The CDR3 DNA reads as TGTGCCTGGAGTTTAACGGGGGGCTACAATGAGCAGTTCTTC.

This clone has just a few counts. The chain employs TRBV4-2 and TRBJ1-3; maybe TRBD1 (5 bases). CDR3 length equals 18 residues. Per germline, CDR1 LGHNA and CDR2 YNFKEQ. Trimming removed 0 bases from V and 4 bases from J, with 19 bases in between. CDR3 in amino acids: CASSQDPGGGFLGNTIYF. CDR3 DNA sequence: TGTGCCAGCAGCCAAGACCCCGGCGGGGGGTTCTTAGGAAACACCATATATTTT.

V and J are TRBV7-9 and TRBJ1-5, with 8 bases matching TRBD1. This CDR3 spans 14 amino acids. The trim removed 5 bases at V and 1 base at J, leaving 1 base unmatched. Germline assignment: CDR1 SEHNR and CDR2 FQNEAQ (reference sequence). The CDR3 spells CASSRQGSNQPQHF. CDR3 nucleotides: TGTGCCAGCAGCCGACAGGGGAGCAATCAGCCCCAGCATTTT. Complete variable domain (other parts from reference TRBV7-9 and TRBJ1-5): DTGVSQNPRHKITKRGQNVTFRCDPISEHNRLYWYRQTLGQGPEFLTYFQNEAQLEKSRLLSDRFSAERPKGSFSTLEIQRTEQGDSAMYLCASSRQGSNQPQHFGDGTRLSIL.

The V and J genes are TRBV28 and TRBJ2-7; D uncertain. Germline V gene sequence: CDR1 MDHEN, CDR2 SYDVKM. Trimming took off 2 bases at V and 6 bases at J, with 14 bases between the two ends. The CDR3 length is 14 residues. CDR3 nucleotides: TGTGCCAGCAGTTTAGTCCCCCTCATGGGCGAGCAGTACTTC. Protein sequence: CASSLVPLMGEQYF.

The chain recombines TRBV21-1 with TRBJ2-7; TRBD2 is the table's D call, not checked against the DNA. TRBV21-1 is a documented pseudogene. The CDR3 is 14 amino acids. The CDR3 loop reads CASFLARRVYEQYF. The CDR3 DNA sequence: TGTGCCAGCTTCCTCGCTCGACGGGTATACGAGCAGTACTTC.

V usage is TRBV7-3 and J usage is TRBJ2-1; D unclear. The germline V and J ends were trimmed by 4 bases and 8 bases, with 12 bases remaining between them. Germline CDR1 reads SGHTA; CDR2 reads FQGTGA. The CDR3 extends over 13 amino acids. CDR3 DNA: TGTGCCAGCAGCTCTCGTCGAGGCGATGAGCAGTTCTTC. Protein: CASSSRRGDEQFF.

This clone came up once. This chain uses TRBV7-9 with TRBJ2-2, with D possibly TRBD2 on 7 matching bases. V was clipped by 1 base and J by 4 bases, with 13 bases between them. Germline V gene data show CDR1 as SEHNR and CDR2 as FQNEAQ (reference sequence). The CDR3 is 16 residues long. Here the CDR3 DNA reads TGTGCCAGCAGCTTAGGGGGGAGGGGGAGCACCGGGGAGCTGTTTTTT. Protein product: CASSLGGRGSTGELFF.

The genes are TRBV6-6 and TRBJ2-7; the D is unclear. The CDR3 spans 14 residues. Per the germline V gene, CDR1 is MNHNY and CDR2 is SVGAGI (reference sequence). Trimming pared 7 bases from V and 5 bases from J, leaving 18 bases between. The CDR3 bases are TGTGCCAGCACTCAGTCCCTAGTTATCCACGAGCAGTACTTC. Amino acids: CASTQSLVIHEQYF.

The chain employs TRBV5-4 and TRBJ2-3; tentatively, D is TRBD2 (6 bases). The CDR3 consists of 16 residues. Germline V gene sequence: CDR1 SGHNT, CDR2 YYREEE (reference sequence). V lost 2 bases and J 4 bases, leaving 17 bases between the germline ends. The CDR3 loop is CASSLTGLSVSDTQYF. The CDR3 nucleotides read TGTGCCAGCAGCTTAACCGGACTATCTGTCTCAGATACGCAGTATTTT.

The chain has TRBV5-1 and TRBJ2-3; TRBD2 matches at 8 bases. Germline CDR1 SGHRS, CDR2 YFSETQ. This CDR3 spans 15 amino acids. Trimming took 4 bases from V and 1 from J; bases not matched to a gene: 5. The CDR3 DNA is TGCGCCAGCAGCATTAGCGGGGATGGCACAGATACGCAGTATTTT. Translating gives CASSISGDGTDTQYF.

J is TRBJ2-5 and V is TRBV21-1; the D call in the table, TRBD1, was not verified against the DNA. TRBV21-1 is a listed pseudogene. The CDR3 has 16 amino acids. The CDR3: CASTRGVCTAQETQYF. In DNA, the CDR3 is TGTGCCAGCACCAGGGGGGTTTGTACAGCACAAGAGACCCAGTACTTC.